The 12 T cell receptor beta chains in this list originate from one sample, sequenced in a study of CD8+ T cells in alopecia areata. As the sequencing template, cDNA was produced by extracting RNA and reverse transcribing it. TCRdb's copy holds only in-frame clones and misses some; the assay was immunoSEQ multiplex PCR. The data show 200,000 to 250,000 clones, approximately 38% seen once. The treatment was: oral pan-JAK inhibitor, 5-10 mg twice daily. Sequences were derived from CD4+ T cells sorted from blood, sampled around week 31, from a patient treated with tofacitinib. These receptors were collected from a human donor with alopecia areata.

The chain links TRBV19 to TRBJ1-2, with D unresolved. The CDR3 has 11 residues. The germline V and J ends were trimmed by 8 bases and 3 bases, with 7 bases remaining between them. The V gene's germline CDR1 is LNHDA and CDR2 SQIVND (reference sequence). Here the CDR3 reads CASGMDYGYTF. In DNA form, the CDR3 reads TGTGCCAGTGGGATGGACTATGGCTACACCTTC.

The chain uses TRBV4-1 and TRBJ2-1, with 7 bases aligning to TRBD1. The germline CDR1 and CDR2 sequences are MGHRA and YSYEKL. There are 16 residues in the CDR3. The junction had 5 bases not matched to a gene; V was cut back by 1 base and J by 2 bases. CDR3 nucleotides: TGCGCCAGCAGCCAAGGAGGGGGCTACACCTACAATGAGCAGTTCTTC. It is translated as CASSQGGGYTYNEQFF.

The rearrangement uses TRBV19 and TRBJ2-1; no definite D call. V lost 6 bases to trimming and J lost 8 bases, with 14 bases between them. CDR3 size: 13 residues. The germline V gene encodes CDR1 LNHDA and CDR2 SQIVND (reference sequence). The CDR3 is CASSQSALYEQFF. The CDR3 DNA follows: TGTGCCAGTAGCCAATCTGCCCTTTATGAGCAGTTCTTC. Variable domain in full (rest from reference TRBV19 and TRBJ2-1): DGGITQSPKYLFRKEGQNVTLSCEQNLNHDAMYWYRQDPGQGLRLIYYSQIVNDFQKGDIAEGYSVSREKKESFPLTVTSAQKNPTAFYLCASSQSALYEQFFGPGTRLTVL.

A few counts support this clone. V usage is TRBV6-1 and J usage is TRBJ2-7; 9 bases map to TRBD1. The CDR3 covers 14 residues. V shed 7 bases, J shed 4 bases, and the junction held 8 bases outside the gene matches. From germline, CDR1 is MNHNS and CDR2 SASEGT. CDR3 region: CASKPGQGRYEQYF. In DNA form, the CDR3 reads TGTGCCAGCAAACCGGGACAGGGTCGATACGAGCAGTACTTC.

V is TRBV29-1 and J is TRBJ2-1; possible D gene TRBD1, 7 bases. The CDR3 has 13 amino acids. Germline CDR1 is SQVTM and CDR2 is ANQGSEA. V shed 7 bases and J shed 9 bases, with 19 bases lying between them. The CDR3 loop reads CSAGVDRRGEQFF. For the CDR3, the DNA is TGCAGCGCTGGGGTGGACAGGCGGGGTGAGCAGTTCTTC.

The chain combines TRBV6-1 with TRBJ2-7; D is undetermined. Trimming took off 7 bases at V and 3 bases at J, with 10 bases between the two ends. Germline V gene sequence: CDR1 MNHNS, CDR2 SASEGT. This CDR3 comprises 12 residues. The DNA for the CDR3 is TGTGCCAGCAAGCCAGCGTACTACGAGCAGTACTTC. It yields the protein CASKPAYYEQYF.

The chain is built from TRBV5-1 and TRBJ2-3; no definite D call. V gave up 3 bases and J gave up 0 bases, with 23 bases separating them. CDR3 length: 19 residues. CDR1 is SGHRS and CDR2 is YFSETQ in the germline V gene. CDR3 in amino acids: CASSYLGPNRYISTDTQYF. In nucleotides, the CDR3 is TGCGCCAGCAGCTACCTCGGACCGAACCGATACATTAGCACAGATACGCAGTATTTT.

Only one count was recorded for this clone. The chain employs TRBV30 and TRBJ1-2; a weak D match, TRBD1 (5 bases). This CDR3 spans 14 amino acids. Trimming took off 3 bases at V and 4 bases at J, with 15 bases between the two ends. Per germline, CDR1 GTSNPN and CDR2 SVGIG (reference sequence). CDR3 sequence reads: CAWRGAGRPYGYTF. CDR3 DNA sequence: TGTGCCTGGAGAGGGGCAGGGAGACCCTATGGCTACACCTTC.

This clone has a handful of counts. The chain combines TRBV19 with TRBJ1-2, with D hard to call. The CDR3 is made up of 12 amino acids. V was shortened by 7 bases and J by 2 bases, with 8 bases between the two germline ends. Germline assignment: CDR1 LNHDA and CDR2 SQIVND (reference sequence). CDR3: CASKDPNYGYTF. In nucleotides, the CDR3 is TGTGCCAGTAAGGACCCCAACTATGGCTACACCTTC.

The CDR3 loop is CASSPAWAGKFNEQFF. DNA for the CDR3: TGTGCCAGCAGCCCCGCTTGGGCGGGAAAGTTTAATGAGCAGTTCTTC. This chain links TRBV14 with TRBJ2-1; perhaps TRBD2 as D (6 bases). CDR1 SGHDN and CDR2 FVKESK come from the germline V gene. Trimming cost V 4 bases and J 7 bases, with 20 bases left between them. This CDR3 has 16 residues.

The chain links TRBV19 to TRBJ1-3; no reliable D call. V dropped 7 bases and J dropped 2 bases, with 12 bases sitting between them. Germline V gene lookup returns CDR1 LNHDA and CDR2 SQIVND (reference sequence). This CDR3 spans 14 amino acids. The CDR3 region has the DNA TGTGCCAGTAAGGTCCTCGCTGCTGGAAACACCATATATTTT. Amino acids: CASKVLAAGNTIYF.

This clone was picked up a small number of times. The V and J genes are TRBV11-1 and TRBJ2-1; D is unclear. Looked up from germline, CDR1 is SGHAT and CDR2 is FQDESV (reference sequence). The CDR3 runs 13 residues. V was pared by 1 base and J by 6 bases, with 7 bases between. The CDR3 region is CASSLGERNEQFF. CDR3 coding DNA: TGTGCCAGCAGCTTAGGAGAGCGCAATGAGCAGTTCTTC.